These 9 T cell receptor beta chains came from one sample sequenced in a study of blood T cells in healthy people across ages. Together with a sample-barcoded 5' primer, a J-beta primer mix was included in a second PCR lasting about 6 to 11 cycles. MiXCR, applied by TCRdb to the 5' RACE reads, yields one record per CDR3 protein. The sample records 550,000 to 700,000 distinct CDR3 sequences, 25% to 30% being singletons. The specimen sequenced was blood. These receptors were taken from a woman aged 70-85 years in good health.

This clonotype was counted a few times. J is TRBJ1-1 and V is TRBV12-3 or TRBV12-4, with D hard to call. The CDR3 spans 13 residues. Trimming took off 4 bases at V and 7 bases at J, with 13 bases between the two ends. The CDR3 spells CASSWGEIYEAFF. In DNA, the CDR3 is TGTGCCAGCAGTTGGGGAGAGATTTATGAAGCTTTCTTT.

This chain joins TRBV7-3 and TRBJ2-3; TRBD1 agrees at 10 bases. The ends lost 4 bases at V and 5 bases at J; junction bases unmatched: 9. Germline loops: CDR1 SGHTA, CDR2 FQGTGA. The CDR3 has 16 residues. The CDR3 spells CASSSRTGGSLDTQYF. CDR3 bases: TGTGCCAGCAGCTCGAGGACAGGGGGTAGTTTAGATACGCAGTATTTT.

The sample holds a few counts of this clonotype. The V gene is TRBV4-2, the J gene TRBJ2-5; maybe TRBD1 (5 bases). The better agreement between TRBJ2-7 and the DNA end casts doubt on the J call. This CDR3 is built from 15 residues. Germline V gene lookup returns CDR1 LGHNA and CDR2 YNFKEQ. CDR3 protein: CASRSTGRSQDEQYF. The CDR3 DNA sequence: TGTGCCAGCAGGAGTACAGGCCGGTCTCAGGACGAGCAGTACTTC.

V is TRBV5-1 and J is TRBJ2-2, with D hard to call. This CDR3 region has 15 residues. From germline, CDR1 is SGHRS and CDR2 YFSETQ. V dropped 0 bases and J dropped 4 bases, with 10 bases sitting between them. The CDR3 sequence: CASSLGHPITGELFF. Here the CDR3 DNA reads TGCGCCAGCAGCTTGGGACACCCGATCACCGGGGAGCTGTTTTTT.

This clonotype was seen a few times. This rearrangement joins TRBV27 to TRBJ2-7; 9 bases fit TRBD2. With V trimmed by 2 bases and J by 2 bases, 7 bases remained unmatched. The length of the CDR3 is 16 residues. CDR1 MNHEY and CDR2 SMNVEV come from the germline V gene (reference sequence). The CDR3 spells CASSLRPTSGAYEQYF. The CDR3 coding sequence is TGTGCCAGCAGTTTAAGACCGACTAGCGGTGCCTACGAGCAGTACTTC.

This clonotype was seen more than once but under ten times. The rearrangement uses TRBV20-1 and TRBJ2-6; D remains unclear. V lost 1 base and J lost 4, with 8 bases in between. The CDR3 contains 14 residues. The germline V gene encodes CDR1 DFQATT and CDR2 SNEGSKA (reference sequence). CDR3 protein: CSARVSPGANVLTF. The CDR3 DNA follows: TGCAGTGCTAGAGTTTCTCCAGGGGCCAACGTCCTGACTTTC.

This clonotype was found a few times. The chain couples TRBV20-1 to TRBJ1-4; D is possibly TRBD1 (6 bases). Germline V CDR1 and CDR2: DFQATT, SNEGSKA (reference sequence). The CDR3 is made up of 14 amino acids. The V and J ends lost 3 bases and 10 bases respectively, with 18 bases between them. CDR3 coding DNA: TGCAGTGCTAGGTTGGGACAAACCGCAGGAAAACTGTTTTTT. Its protein product is CSARLGQTAGKLFF.

This chain uses TRBV9 with TRBJ2-1; possible D gene TRBD2, 5 bases. In germline, CDR1 is SGDLS, CDR2 YYNGEE. The V end was cut by 3 bases, the J end by 0 bases, with 7 bases between. This CDR3 comprises 14 residues. CDR3 in DNA: TGTGCCAGCAGCGGAGCGGCCTCCTACAATGAGCAGTTCTTC. This translates into CASSGAASYNEQFF.

A note on this clonotype: A read error may account for a junction end that differs from germline. J is TRBJ1-2 and V is TRBV4-3, with D uncertain. This CDR3 has 13 amino acids. From germline, CDR1 is LGHNA and CDR2 YSLEER. The CDR3 spells CASSQDLRGTVFF. CDR3 sequence (DNA): TGCGCCAGCAGCCAAGATCTACGGGGAACAGTCTTCTTC.